Below, one T cell receptor beta chain is given with its context. Its antigen is still unknown. Base-call qualities are not available, and no considerably larger clone is one nucleotide away. This record belongs to a study of metastatic and nonmetastatic thyroid tumors (TCRdb year 2020). For context, the study as a whole: Repertoires from peripheral blood and from tumor or nodule tissue samples of malignant and benign thyroid patients were compared.

The germline V gene gives CDR1 as SGHRS and CDR2 as YFSETQ. Trimming removed 6 bases from V and 8 bases from J, leaving 22 bases between the germline ends. The cysteine opens and the phenylalanine closes a CDR3 of 15 amino acids. Just CDR3 DNA is preserved here, 45 bases in frame from base 1. No patient had received any treatment before thyroid surgery. Patient clinical samples collected from about 2011 to 2019 were retrospectively analysed using T-cell receptor beta sequencing. What the study reported, not specific to this receptor: In both blood and tumor samples, TCR beta diversity was reported to be significantly higher in malignant tumors than in benign nodules.

Library creation used PCR. Instrument on record: Illumina HiSeq 4000. High-throughput sequencing was used to profile the TCR beta-chain CDR3 region of each patient. The authors' pipeline ran thus. CDR3 differences across clinicopathological groups were used to build a classifier for discriminating distant-metastatic papillary thyroid cancer patients. To measure repertoire diversity the researchers used the Shannon index, while the Morisita-Horn index served to gauge how similar the tumor and blood repertoires were. The raw public data were reprocessed by TCRdb itself: fastp quality trimming at Q25, MiXCR clonotype calling, in-frame beta chains only. The V and J calls follow TCRdb's processing rather than the paper's. This sample is represented by about 20,000 clones; roughly 14% of them were singletons. About 14% of the sample is in the top ten clones.

The sequencing sample was made of tumor tissue. Rearrangement joined TRBV5-1 to TRBJ2-3; the D gene is possibly TRBD2, with 7 bases matching. This receptor was identified in a female donor with papillary thyroid cancer or a benign thyroid nodule (not recorded which). Some clones in this sample may be carry-over from other donors' samples. CDR3 sequence: CASMGHGNTGGTQYF. In nucleotide form, the sequence is TGCGCCAGCATGGGACACGGCAACACGGGGGGTACGCAGTATTTT.